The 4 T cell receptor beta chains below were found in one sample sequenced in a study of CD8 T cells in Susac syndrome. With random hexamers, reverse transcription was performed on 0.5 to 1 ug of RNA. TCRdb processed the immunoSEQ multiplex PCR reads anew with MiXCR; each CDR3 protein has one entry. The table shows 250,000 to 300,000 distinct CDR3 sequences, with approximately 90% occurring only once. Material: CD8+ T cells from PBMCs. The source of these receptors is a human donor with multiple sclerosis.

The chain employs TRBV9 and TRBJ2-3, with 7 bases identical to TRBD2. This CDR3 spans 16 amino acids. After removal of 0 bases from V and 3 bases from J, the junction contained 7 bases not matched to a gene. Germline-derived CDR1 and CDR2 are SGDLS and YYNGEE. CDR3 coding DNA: TGTGCCAGCAGCGTAGTAGGAGCGGGACCGACAGATACGCAGTATTTT. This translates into CASSVVGAGPTDTQYF. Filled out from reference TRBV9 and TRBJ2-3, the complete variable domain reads DSGVTQTPKHLITATGQRVTLRCSPRSGDLSVYWYQQSLDQGLQFLIQYYNGEERAKGNILERFSAQQFPDLHSELNLSSLELGDSALYFCASSVVGAGPTDTQYFGPGTRLTVL.

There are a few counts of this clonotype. CDR3 region: CAWSVGRGDEQYF. The CDR3 coding sequence is TGTGCCTGGAGTGTGGGCAGGGGCGACGAGCAGTACTTC. V gene TRBV30 combines with J gene TRBJ2-7; a possible D gene is TRBD1 (6 bases). V lost 0 bases, J lost 5 bases, and 11 bases lay in between. Germline V CDR1 and CDR2: GTSNPN, SVGIG (reference sequence). The CDR3 consists of 13 residues.

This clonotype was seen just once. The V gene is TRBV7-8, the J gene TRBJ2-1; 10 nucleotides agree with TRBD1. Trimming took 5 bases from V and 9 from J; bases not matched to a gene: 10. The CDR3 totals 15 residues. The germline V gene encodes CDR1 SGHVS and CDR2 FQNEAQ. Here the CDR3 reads CASSRGTGAFGEQFF. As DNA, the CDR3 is TGTGCCAGCAGCCGGGGGACAGGGGCTTTCGGTGAGCAGTTCTTC. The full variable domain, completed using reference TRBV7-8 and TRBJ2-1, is GAGVSQSPRYKVAKRGQDVALRCDPISGHVSLFWYQQALGQGPEFLTYFQNEAQLDKSGLPSDRFFAERPEGSVSTLKIQRTQQEDSAVYLCASSRGTGAFGEQFFGPGTRLTVL.

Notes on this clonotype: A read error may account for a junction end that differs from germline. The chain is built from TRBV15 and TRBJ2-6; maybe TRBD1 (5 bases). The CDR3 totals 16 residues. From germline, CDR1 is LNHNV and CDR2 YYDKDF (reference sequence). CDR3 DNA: TGTGCCGCCAGCAGAGATCAGGGCTCTGGGGCCAACGTCCTGACTTTC. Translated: CAASRDQGSGANVLTF.